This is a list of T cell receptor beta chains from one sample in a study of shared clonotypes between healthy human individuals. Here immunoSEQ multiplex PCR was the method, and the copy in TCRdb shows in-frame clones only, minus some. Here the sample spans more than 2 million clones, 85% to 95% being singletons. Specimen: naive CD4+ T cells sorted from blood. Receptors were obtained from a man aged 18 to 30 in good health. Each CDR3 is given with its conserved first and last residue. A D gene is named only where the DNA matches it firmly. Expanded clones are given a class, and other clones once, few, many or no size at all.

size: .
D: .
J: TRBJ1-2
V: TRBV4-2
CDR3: CASSQEGTSDRGYGYTF
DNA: TGTGCCAGCAGCCAAGAGGGGACTTCCGACCGGGGCTATGGCTACACCTTC

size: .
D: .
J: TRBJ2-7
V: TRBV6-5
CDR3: CASSQGGGSYEQYF
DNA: TGTGCCAGCAGCCAGGGCGGCGGTAGCTACGAGCAGTACTTC

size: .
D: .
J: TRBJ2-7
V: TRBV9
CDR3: CASSVGGTTGSYEQYF
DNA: TGTGCCAGCAGCGTAGGGGGGACCACAGGGAGCTACGAGCAGTACTTC

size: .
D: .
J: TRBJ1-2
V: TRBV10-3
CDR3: CAISGTGSGYGYTF
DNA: TGTGCCATCAGTGGGACGGGGTCGGGCTATGGCTACACCTTC

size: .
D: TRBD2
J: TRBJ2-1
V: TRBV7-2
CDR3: CASTSRASGLNEQFF
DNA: TGTGCCAGCACAAGCCGGGCTAGCGGACTCAATGAGCAGTTCTTC

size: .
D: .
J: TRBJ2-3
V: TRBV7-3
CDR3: CASSLDSTDTQYF
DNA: TGTGCCAGCAGCTTAGACAGCACAGATACGCAGTATTTT

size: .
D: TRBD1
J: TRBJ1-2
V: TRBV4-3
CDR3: CASSQEWQGDVNYGYTF
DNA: TGCGCCAGCAGCCAAGAGTGGCAGGGGGACGTCAACTATGGCTACACCTTC

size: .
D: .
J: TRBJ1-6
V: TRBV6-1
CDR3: CASRSDSNGNSPLHF
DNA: TGTGCCAGCAGATCAGACAGCAACGGGAATTCACCCCTCCACTTT

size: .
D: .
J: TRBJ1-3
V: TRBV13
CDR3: CASSLLNSGNTIYF
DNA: TGTGCCAGCAGCCTACTGAACTCTGGAAACACCATATATTTT

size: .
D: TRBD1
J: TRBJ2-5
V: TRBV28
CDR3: CASSFAGQEETQYF
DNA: TGTGCCAGCAGTTTCGCTGGACAGGAAGAGACCCAGTACTTC

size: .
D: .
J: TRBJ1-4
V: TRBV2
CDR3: CASSDPRAVHEKLFF
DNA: TGTGCCAGCAGTGACCCTCGGGCGGTTCATGAAAAACTGTTTTTT

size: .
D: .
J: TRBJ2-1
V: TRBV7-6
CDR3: CASSSLGIHNEQFF
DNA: TGTGCCAGCAGCTCCCTCGGAATACACAATGAGCAGTTCTTC

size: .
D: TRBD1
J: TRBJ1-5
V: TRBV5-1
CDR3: CASSLDGQGNQPQHF
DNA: TGCGCCAGCAGCTTGGATGGACAGGGCAATCAGCCCCAGCATTTT

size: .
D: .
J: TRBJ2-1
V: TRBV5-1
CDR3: CASSLRQITKTRDEQFF
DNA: TGCGCCAGCAGCTTGCGGCAGATAACCAAAACTCGGGATGAGCAGTTCTTC

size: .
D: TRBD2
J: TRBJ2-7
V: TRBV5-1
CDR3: CASSSGTSGDEQYF
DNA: TGCGCCAGCAGCTCAGGGACTAGCGGAGACGAGCAGTACTTC

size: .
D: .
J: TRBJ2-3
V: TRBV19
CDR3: CASSISTGTTTSTDTQYF
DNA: TGTGCCAGTAGTATATCAACCGGGACAACAACTAGCACAGATACGCAGTATTTT

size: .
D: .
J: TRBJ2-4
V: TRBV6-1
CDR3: CASSEAAGAPQNIQYF
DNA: TGTGCCAGCAGTGAAGCAGCCGGCGCACCCCAAAACATTCAGTACTTC

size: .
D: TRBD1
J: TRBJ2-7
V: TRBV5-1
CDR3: CASSSSTGMGEQYF
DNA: TGCGCCAGCAGCTCTTCGACAGGGATGGGTGAGCAGTACTTC

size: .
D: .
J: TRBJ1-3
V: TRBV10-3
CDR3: CAIGGGTGNTIYF
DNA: TGTGCCATCGGAGGGGGAACGGGAAACACCATATATTTT

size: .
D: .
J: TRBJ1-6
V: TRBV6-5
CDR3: CASSPDGSYNSPLHF
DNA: TGTGCCAGCAGTCCAGACGGGTCCTATAATTCACCCCTCCACTTT

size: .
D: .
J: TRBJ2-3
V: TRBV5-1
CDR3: CASSPLSLADTQYF
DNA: TGCGCCAGCAGCCCGCTTTCGTTGGCAGATACGCAGTATTTT

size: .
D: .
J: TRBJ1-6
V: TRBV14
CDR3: CASSQVRPSRNSPLHF
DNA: TGTGCCAGCAGCCAAGTCAGACCTAGCCGGAATTCACCCCTCCACTTT

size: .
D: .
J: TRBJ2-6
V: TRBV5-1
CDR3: CASRESPSGANVLTF
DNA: TGCGCCAGCAGAGAATCTCCGTCTGGGGCCAACGTCCTGACTTTC

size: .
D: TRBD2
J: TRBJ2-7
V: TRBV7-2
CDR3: CASSTGGSYEQYF
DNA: TGTGCCAGCAGCACGGGGGGCTCCTACGAGCAGTACTTC

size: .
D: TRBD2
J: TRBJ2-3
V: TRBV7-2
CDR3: CASSLTPRSGGGTQYF
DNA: TGTGCCAGCAGCTTAACCCCACGGAGCGGGGGTGGTACGCAGTATTTT

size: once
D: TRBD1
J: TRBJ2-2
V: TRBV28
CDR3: CASSFPTDRVDTGELFF
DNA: TGTGCCAGCAGTTTCCCGACGGACAGGGTGGACACCGGGGAGCTGTTTTTT

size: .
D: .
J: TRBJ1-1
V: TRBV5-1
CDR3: CAVGEMNTEAFF
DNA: TGCGCCGTGGGGGAGATGAACACTGAAGCTTTCTTT

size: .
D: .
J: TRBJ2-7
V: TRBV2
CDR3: CASNPGQNVEQYF
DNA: TGTGCCAGCAATCCGGGACAAAACGTCGAGCAGTACTTC

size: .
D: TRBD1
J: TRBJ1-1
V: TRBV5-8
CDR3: CASSLSIRGPRNTEAFF
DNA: TGTGCCAGCAGCTTGAGCATCAGGGGGCCAAGGAACACTGAAGCTTTCTTT

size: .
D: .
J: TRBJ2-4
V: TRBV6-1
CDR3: CASSTQGTGIFQYF
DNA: TGTGCCAGCAGTACCCAAGGGACCGGTATCTTTCAGTACTTC

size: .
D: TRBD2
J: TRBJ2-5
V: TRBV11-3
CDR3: CASSDGTREETQYF
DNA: TGTGCCAGCAGCGACGGGACTAGAGAAGAGACCCAGTACTTC

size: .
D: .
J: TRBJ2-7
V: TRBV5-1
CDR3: CASSPRDMAYEQYF
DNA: TGCGCCAGCAGCCCGAGGGACATGGCCTACGAGCAGTACTTC

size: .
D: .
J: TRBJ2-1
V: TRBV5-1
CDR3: CASSLRGEGYNEQFF
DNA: TGCGCCAGCAGCTTGAGGGGAGAAGGCTACAATGAGCAGTTCTTC

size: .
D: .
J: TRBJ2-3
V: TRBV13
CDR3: CASSPGGADTQYF
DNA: TGTGCCAGCAGCCCAGGGGGGGCAGATACGCAGTATTTT

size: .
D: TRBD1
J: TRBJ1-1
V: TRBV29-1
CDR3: CSVDDRGTEAFF
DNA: TGCAGCGTCGATGACAGGGGCACTGAAGCTTTCTTT

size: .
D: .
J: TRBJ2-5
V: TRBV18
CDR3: CASSPLADKETQYF
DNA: TGTGCCAGCTCACCACTAGCTGACAAAGAGACCCAGTACTTC

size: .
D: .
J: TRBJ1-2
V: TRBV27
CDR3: CASSSNRASYGYTF
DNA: TGTGCCAGCAGTTCGAACAGGGCCTCCTATGGCTACACCTTC

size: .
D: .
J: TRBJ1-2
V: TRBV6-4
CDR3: CASRTGLGYGYTF
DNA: TGTGCCAGCAGGACCGGATTGGGATATGGCTACACCTTC

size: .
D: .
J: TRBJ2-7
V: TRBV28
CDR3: CASTLGQIYEQYF
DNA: TGTGCCAGCACCCTAGGACAGATCTACGAGCAGTACTTC

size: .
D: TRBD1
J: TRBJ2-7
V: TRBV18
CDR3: CASSTDRSEQYF
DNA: TGTGCCAGCTCAACGGACAGGAGCGAGCAGTACTTC

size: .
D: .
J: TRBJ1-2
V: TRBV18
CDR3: CASSLGSVRGNYGYTF
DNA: TGTGCCAGCTCACTGGGGAGCGTGAGGGGTAACTATGGCTACACCTTC

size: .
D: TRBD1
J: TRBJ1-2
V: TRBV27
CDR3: CASSLTGQGNGYTF
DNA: TGTGCCAGCAGTTTAACGGGACAGGGGAATGGCTACACCTTC

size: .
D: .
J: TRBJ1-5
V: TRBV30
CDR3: CAWSTPQHF
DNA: TGTGCCTGGAGTACCCCCCAGCATTTT

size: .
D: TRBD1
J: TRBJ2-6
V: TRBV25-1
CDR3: CASGNTGAAGANVLTF
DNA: TGTGCCAGCGGTAATACAGGGGCCGCTGGGGCCAACGTCCTGACTTTC

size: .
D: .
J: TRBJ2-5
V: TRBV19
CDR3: CASSPGTAGGTQYF
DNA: TGTGCCAGTAGTCCCGGGACGGCCGGGGGGACCCAGTACTTC

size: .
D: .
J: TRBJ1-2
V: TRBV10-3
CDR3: CAISEVLLGGYTF
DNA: TGTGCCATCAGTGAAGTCCTATTGGGAGGCTACACCTTC

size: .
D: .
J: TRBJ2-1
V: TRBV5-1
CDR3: CASSLGSVTYNEQFF
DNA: TGCGCCAGCAGCTTGGGTAGTGTAACCTACAATGAGCAGTTCTTC

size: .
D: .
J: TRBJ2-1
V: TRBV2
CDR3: CASSRHEQFF
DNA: TGTGCCAGCAGCCGCCATGAGCAGTTCTTC

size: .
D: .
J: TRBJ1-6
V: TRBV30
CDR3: CAWSVGRGKSSYNSPLHF
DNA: TGTGCCTGGAGTGTTGGGCGGGGGAAGAGCTCCTATAATTCACCCCTCCACTTT

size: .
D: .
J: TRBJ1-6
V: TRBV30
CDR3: CAWSEQRTSPLHF
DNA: TGTGCCTGGAGTGAACAGAGAACTTCACCCCTCCACTTT

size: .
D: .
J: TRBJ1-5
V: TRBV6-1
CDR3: CASSETHRNQPQHF
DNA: TGTGCCAGCAGTGAAACTCACCGCAATCAGCCCCAGCATTTT

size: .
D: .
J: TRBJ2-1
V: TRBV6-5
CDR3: CASSPPTGSYNEQFF
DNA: TGTGCCAGCAGTCCTCCGACAGGATCCTACAATGAGCAGTTCTTC

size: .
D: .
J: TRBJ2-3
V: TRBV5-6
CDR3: CASSFFRPDTQYF
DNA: TGTGCCAGCAGCTTCTTCCGGCCAGATACGCAGTATTTT

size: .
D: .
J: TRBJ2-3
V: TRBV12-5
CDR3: CASGLVRAGRVMFSTDTQYF
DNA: TGTGCTAGTGGTTTGGTACGGGCGGGACGGGTGATGTTCAGCACAGATACGCAGTATTTT

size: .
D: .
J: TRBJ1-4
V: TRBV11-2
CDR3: CASSFVATNEKLFF
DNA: TGTGCCAGCAGCTTCGTTGCAACTAATGAAAAACTGTTTTTT

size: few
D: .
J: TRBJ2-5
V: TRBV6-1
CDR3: CASSEAGETQYF
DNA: TGTGCCAGCAGTGAAGCGGGAGAGACCCAGTACTTC

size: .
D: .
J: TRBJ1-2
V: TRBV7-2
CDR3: CASSRDGANYGYTF
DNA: TGTGCCAGCAGCCGTGATGGGGCTAACTATGGCTACACCTTC